This T cell receptor (beta chain) was observed in a study of OX40 agonist ivuxolimab in advanced cancers. Overall study: Patients were 82.7% male with ages about 20 to 79, mean around 58. It was permissible to have had prior anti-PD-1, anti-PD-L1 or anti-CTLA-4 therapy, and approximately 40% had some.

The junction had 6 bases not matched to a gene; V was cut back by 2 bases and J by 3 bases. There are 15 residues in the CDR3. The V gene's germline CDR1 is MGHRA and CDR2 YSYEKL. Using immunoSEQ multiplex PCR, the repertoire was profiled, and TCRdb retains in-frame clones only, with some absent. The sample holds about 100,000 clones, just under 90% seen once. Autoimmune disease history or systemic immunosuppression meant exclusion. This clone was detected only a few times. The source of this sequence is an adult with an advanced solid tumor such as melanoma, head and neck, liver or kidney cancer. Sequencing used CD4+ or CD8+ T cells sorted from blood, obtained in a trial of the OX40 agonist ivuxolimab. The chain uses TRBV4-1 and TRBJ2-7; TRBD1 matches 8 bases. CDR3 coding DNA: TGCGCCAGCAGCCAACTTCCACAGGGGGGCTACGAGCAGTACTTC. It codes for CASSQLPQGGYEQYF.